The 32 T cell receptor beta chains below all came from one sample that was sequenced in a study of tumor-infiltrating lymphocytes in localized non-small cell lung cancer. Assay: immunoSEQ multiplex PCR; the TCRdb copy retains only in-frame clones and omits some. Of some 13,000 clones detected, about 74% appear once; the ten largest clones hold approximately 15%. Source material: uninvolved lung tissue not adjacent to the tumor. These receptors were obtained from a human donor with non-small cell lung cancer.

This chain joins TRBV2 and TRBJ2-7; D is ambiguous. CDR3 size: 13 residues. Between the trimmed V and J ends, which lost 4 bases and 6 bases, there was a span of 13 bases. In germline, CDR1 is SNHLY, CDR2 FYNNEI. The CDR3, as DNA: TGTGCCAGCAGTGCGGCCAGGTATGGCGAGCAGTACTTC. Encoded protein: CASSAARYGEQYF. Together with reference TRBV2 and TRBJ2-7, the CDR3 gives the full variable domain: EPEVTQTPSHQVTQMGQEVILRCVPISNHLYFYWYRQILGQKVEFLVSFYNNEISEKSEIFDDQFSVERPDGSNFTLKIRSTKLEDSAMYFCASSAARYGEQYFGPGTRLTVT.

The chain combines TRBV27 with TRBJ2-5; D not certain. Trimming removed 2 bases at V and 5 bases at J, with 18 bases between. This CDR3 has 16 amino acids. The germline V gene encodes CDR1 MNHEY and CDR2 SMNVEV (reference sequence). The CDR3 here is CASSLGLSRVPETQYF. The CDR3 DNA reads as TGTGCCAGCAGTTTAGGGTTGAGTAGGGTCCCTGAGACCCAGTACTTC.

V gene TRBV5-6 combines with J gene TRBJ2-5, with TRBD2 as a possible D gene (6 bases). Germline V lookup: CDR1 SGHDT, CDR2 YYEEEE. The V gene lost 3 bases and the J gene lost 6 bases, with 18 bases spanning the gap. The CDR3 loop spans 15 amino acids. The CDR3 region is CASSSTTRSKKTQYF. CDR3 nucleotides: TGTGCCAGCAGCTCAACGACTAGGAGCAAAAAGACCCAGTACTTC.

CDR3 protein: CASSQDMGTRETQYF. In nucleotides, the CDR3 is TGTGCCAGCAGCCAAGATATGGGTACCCGGGAGACCCAGTACTTC. The chain recombines TRBV14 with TRBJ2-5; D call uncertain. Per germline, CDR1 SGHDN and CDR2 FVKESK. The V and J ends lost 0 bases and 5 bases respectively, with 13 bases between them. The CDR3 is 15 amino acids.

This chain connects TRBV7-9 to TRBJ1-4, with TRBD1 as a possible D gene (6 bases). Trimming stripped 6 bases from V and 6 bases from J, with 14 bases between. CDR1 and CDR2 (germline): SEHNR, FQNEAQ (reference sequence). This CDR3 is 14 amino acids long. The CDR3 nucleotides are TGTGCCAGCAGACCGGGGGGGGCTTATGAAAAACTGTTTTTT. Its protein is CASRPGGAYEKLFF. The variable domain in full, with the rest retrieved from reference TRBV7-9 and TRBJ1-4, is DTGVSQNPRHKITKRGQNVTFRCDPISEHNRLYWYRQTLGQGPEFLTYFQNEAQLEKSRLLSDRFSAERPKGSFSTLEIQRTEQGDSAMYLCASRPGGAYEKLFFGSGTQLSVL.

The chain has TRBV5-1 and TRBJ2-7; 8 nucleotides agree with TRBD1. In germline, CDR1 is SGHRS, CDR2 YFSETQ. This CDR3 spans 14 amino acids. V gave up 6 bases and J gave up 4 bases; unmatched junction bases: 9. CDR3: CASKEGTGLYEQYF. DNA for the CDR3: TGCGCCAGCAAGGAAGGGACAGGTTTATACGAGCAGTACTTC.

The rearrangement joins TRBV28 to TRBJ2-5, with 11 bases identical to TRBD2. Per the germline V gene, CDR1 is MDHEN and CDR2 is SYDVKM. The ends lost 2 bases at V and 5 bases at J; junction bases unmatched: 10. The CDR3 loop spans 17 amino acids. CDR3 sequence: CASSLTASGGIGETQYF. Written as DNA, the CDR3 is TGTGCCAGCAGTTTAACGGCTAGCGGGGGGATTGGGGAGACCCAGTACTTC.

The rearrangement links TRBV6-1 to TRBJ1-2; no reliable D call. CDR1 and CDR2 from the germline V gene are MNHNS and SASEGT. The CDR3 extends over 18 amino acids. Between the trimmed V and J ends, which lost 0 bases and 0 bases, there was a span of 17 bases. CDR3 in amino acids: CASSEALRGSGANYGYTF. The CDR3, as DNA: TGTGCCAGCAGTGAAGCGCTTCGTGGGTCCGGAGCTAACTATGGCTACACCTTC.

V usage is TRBV6-5 and J usage is TRBJ1-2; D not resolved. The CDR3 is made up of 13 amino acids. CDR1 is MNHEY, CDR2 SVGAGI, per germline. Trimming took 2 bases from V and 6 from J, leaving 10 bases between them. CDR3 sequence reads: CASSYGSDHGYTF. CDR3 nucleotides: TGTGCCAGCAGTTACGGGTCAGACCATGGCTACACCTTC.

The chain recombines TRBV28 with TRBJ2-7; tentative D call: TRBD1 (7 bases). The CDR3 totals 15 residues. V lost 6 bases and J lost 6, with 21 bases in between. Looked up from germline, CDR1 is MDHEN and CDR2 is SYDVKM. CDR3 coding DNA: TGTGCCAGCAGCCCGGGACAGCGGGTAACGGGCGAGCAGTACTTC. Translated: CASSPGQRVTGEQYF. Looking up the rest from reference TRBV28 and TRBJ2-7 gives the full variable domain: DVKVTQSSRYLVKRTGEKVFLECVQDMDHENMFWYRQDPGLGLRLIYFSYDVKMKEKGDIPEGYSVSREKKERFSLILESASTNQTSMYLCASSPGQRVTGEQYFGPGTRLTVT.

V gene TRBV11-2 combines with J gene TRBJ2-1; D gene uncertain. The CDR3 loop spans 15 amino acids. Germline loops: CDR1 SGHAT, CDR2 FQNNGV. V gave up 2 bases and J gave up 0 bases, with 8 bases separating them. CDR3 DNA: TGTGCCAGCAGCTTAAAAATTCTCTCCTACAATGAGCAGTTCTTC. It translates to CASSLKILSYNEQFF.

The chain links TRBV14 to TRBJ2-3; D could derive from TRBD1 or TRBD2 (6 bases each). The CDR3 has 16 residues. The V end lost 2 bases, the J end lost 7 bases, and 19 bases lay between the germline ends. The germline V gene encodes CDR1 SGHDN and CDR2 FVKESK. The CDR3 loop is CASSQRLGGSIHTQYF. The CDR3 DNA reads TGTGCCAGCAGCCAACGACTAGGGGGGAGTATCCATACGCAGTATTTT.

This sequence joins TRBV30 and TRBJ2-5, with TRBD2 matching over 11 bases. This CDR3 spans 15 amino acids. Losses at the gene ends were 4 bases for V and 2 bases for J; bases not matched to a gene: 6. CDR1 GTSNPN and CDR2 SVGIG come from the germline V gene (reference sequence). The chain's CDR3 is CAWISTSGDQETQYF. CDR3 DNA sequence: TGTGCCTGGATCTCGACTAGCGGGGATCAAGAGACCCAGTACTTC.

The DNA for the CDR3 is TGTGCCAGCAGCACCCAACAGGGCCCCTACGAGCAGTACTTC. Its translation is CASSTQQGPYEQYF. V usage is TRBV4-2 and J usage is TRBJ2-7; possible D gene TRBD1, 6 bases. This CDR3 contains 14 residues. Per germline, CDR1 LGHNA and CDR2 YNFKEQ. Trimming left V 5 bases short and J 2 bases short, with 13 bases between.

This clone has a handful of counts. The chain joins TRBV19 to TRBJ2-3; weak D call: TRBD2 (5 bases). CDR3 size: 13 residues. The germline gives CDR1 LNHDA, CDR2 SQIVND (reference sequence). V was pared by 8 bases and J by 4 bases, with 13 bases between. CDR3 sequence: CASQSREADTQYF. For the CDR3, the DNA is TGTGCCAGTCAGTCCCGGGAAGCAGATACGCAGTATTTT.

The chain has TRBV15 and TRBJ1-1; the D is unclear. Germline values: CDR1 LNHNV, CDR2 YYDKDF (reference sequence). The V end lost 4 bases, the J end lost 2 bases, and 8 bases lay between the germline ends. The CDR3 contains 13 residues. The CDR3 nucleotides read TGTGCCACCAGCAATCAGCCTAACACTGAAGCTTTCTTT. Protein: CATSNQPNTEAFF. The entire variable domain, with the rest obtained from reference TRBV15 and TRBJ1-1, is as follows: DAMVIQNPRYQVTQFGKPVTLSCSQTLNHNVMYWYQQKSSQAPKLLFHYYDKDFNNEADTPDNFQSRRPNTSFCFLDIRSPGLGDTAMYLCATSNQPNTEAFFGQGTRLTVV.

The gene calls are TRBV5-5 and TRBJ2-7; no definite D call. From germline, CDR1 is SGHKS and CDR2 YYEKEE (reference sequence). V lost 0 bases to trimming and J lost 0 bases, with 7 bases between them. The CDR3 length is 14 residues. The CDR3 reads CASSLGLGSYEQYF. CDR3 nucleotides: TGTGCCAGCAGCTTGGGCCTGGGCTCCTACGAGCAGTACTTC.

The chain carries TRBV19 and TRBJ1-3; 9 positions match TRBD1. CDR3 size: 18 residues. Germline values: CDR1 LNHDA, CDR2 SQIVND (reference sequence). V lost 5 bases and J lost 7; bases outside the gene matches: 18. The CDR3 DNA follows: TGTGCCAGTAGTCCTCCGGGACAGGGAATGCGGTCGGGGAACACCATATATTTT. Its protein product is CASSPPGQGMRSGNTIYF.

This sequence joins TRBV29-1 and TRBJ1-2; 9 bases match TRBD1. The CDR3 consists of 13 residues. The J segment lost 8 bases and the V segment lost 4 bases, leaving 8 bases of the junction unmatched. CDR1 and CDR2 (germline): SQVTM, ANQGSEA. CDR3 sequence: CSVVGGTGSGYTF. Written as DNA, the CDR3 is TGCAGCGTTGTGGGGGGGACAGGGTCCGGCTACACCTTC.

The chain uses TRBV6-1 and TRBJ2-2, with D maybe TRBD1 (6 bases). This CDR3 contains 14 residues. V was trimmed by 6 bases and J by 3 bases, leaving 11 bases between them. Germline V CDR1 and CDR2: MNHNS, SASEGT. The CDR3 bases are TGTGCCAGCAGGAGAGCAGGGGACACCGGGGAGCTGTTTTTT. This sequence encodes CASRRAGDTGELFF.

This chain uses TRBV7-2 with TRBJ1-5, with 9 bases aligning to TRBD1. J gave up 4 bases and V 4 bases, and 11 bases lay outside the gene matches. The CDR3 has 17 residues. The V gene's germline CDR1 is SGHTA and CDR2 FQGNSA. The CDR3 DNA follows: TGTGCCAGCAGCTCTAACATAGGGGACAGGGTAAATCAGCCCCAGCATTTT. This encodes CASSSNIGDRVNQPQHF.

This chain connects TRBV6-1 to TRBJ1-5; D ambiguous. Per germline, CDR1 MNHNS and CDR2 SASEGT. The CDR3 consists of 16 residues. Trimming took off 2 bases at V and 7 bases at J, with 18 bases between the two ends. CDR3 sequence: CASSESMAGEGQPQHF. CDR3 bases: TGTGCCAGCAGTGAAAGTATGGCCGGGGAAGGCCAGCCCCAGCATTTT.

This chain joins TRBV7-2 and TRBJ2-3; 11 positions agree with TRBD2. Germline-derived CDR1 and CDR2 are SGHTA and FQGNSA. With V trimmed by 5 bases and J by 5 bases, 3 bases remained unmatched. The CDR3 is 14 residues long. The CDR3 sequence is CASSLGLAGDTQYF. CDR3 nucleotide sequence: TGTGCCAGCAGCCTCGGACTAGCGGGAGATACGCAGTATTTT.

This chain connects TRBV28 to TRBJ2-7; either TRBD1 or TRBD2 may supply D (7 bases each). Trimming removed 1 base from V and 6 bases from J, with 13 bases in between. CDR3 size: 14 residues. Germline V gives CDR1 MDHEN, CDR2 SYDVKM. CDR3 nucleotides: TGTGCCAGCAGTTTATTGGGGGAGGGGGCCGAGCAGTACTTC. This translates into CASSLLGEGAEQYF. Combining the CDR3 with reference TRBV28 and TRBJ2-7 gives the whole variable domain DVKVTQSSRYLVKRTGEKVFLECVQDMDHENMFWYRQDPGLGLRLIYFSYDVKMKEKGDIPEGYSVSREKKERFSLILESASTNQTSMYLCASSLLGEGAEQYFGPGTRLTVT.

This chain joins TRBV2 and TRBJ1-4, with D possibly matching TRBD1 (6 bases). From germline, CDR1 is SNHLY and CDR2 FYNNEI. CDR3 size: 16 residues. V was cut by 6 bases and J by 0 bases, with 14 bases left in between. This chain's CDR3 is CASRRTETTTNEKLFF. DNA for the CDR3: TGTGCCAGCAGACGGACAGAGACTACAACTAATGAAAAACTGTTTTTT.

This chain joins TRBV5-1 and TRBJ2-7, with no clear D. Germline values: CDR1 SGHRS, CDR2 YFSETQ. The CDR3 consists of 16 residues. V was pared by 1 base and J by 0 bases, with 14 bases between. CDR3 coding DNA: TGCGCCAGCAGCTTGTATATGGGGTCCAGCTCCTACGAGCAGTACTTC. This gives the protein CASSLYMGSSSYEQYF.

V and J are TRBV7-2 and TRBJ2-4, with unresolved D. The V gene lost 5 bases and the J gene lost 6 bases, with 8 bases spanning the gap. The CDR3 loop spans 12 amino acids. Germline loops: CDR1 SGHTA, CDR2 FQGNSA. The CDR3 coding sequence is TGTGCCAGCAGCCACGGTGGAAACATTCAGTACTTC. Protein: CASSHGGNIQYF.

This sequence joins TRBV7-2 and TRBJ2-3; D gene uncertain. V dropped 2 bases and J dropped 4 bases, with 10 bases sitting between them. The length of the CDR3 is 14 residues. Germline V gene sequence: CDR1 SGHTA, CDR2 FQGNSA. The CDR3 protein is CASSLLGKADTQYF. CDR3 nucleotides: TGTGCCAGCAGCTTACTAGGGAAGGCAGATACGCAGTATTTT.

The DNA for the CDR3 is TGCGCCAGCAGCCAAGAGCTGATGGGAGTTGCCTACGAGCAGTACTTC. Amino acids: CASSQELMGVAYEQYF. The rearrangement joins TRBV4-3 to TRBJ2-7; a weak D match, TRBD2 (5 bases). The germline CDR1 and CDR2 sequences are LGHNA and YSLEER. This CDR3 has 16 amino acids. Trimming took off 0 bases at V and 2 bases at J, with 14 bases between the two ends.

The chain employs TRBV20-1 and TRBJ2-1, with D possibly matching TRBD2 (6 bases). Germline loops: CDR1 DFQATT, CDR2 SNEGSKA (reference sequence). V lost 0 bases, J lost 10 bases, and 7 bases lay in between. This CDR3 comprises 11 residues. The CDR3 bases are TGCAGTGCTAGAGATGGGAGGGAGCAGTTCTTC. The encoded protein is CSARDGREQFF.

This sequence joins TRBV2 and TRBJ2-1; no clear D. CDR3 length: 15 amino acids. Germline V gene sequence: CDR1 SNHLY, CDR2 FYNNEI. V lost 2 bases to trimming and J lost 5 bases, with 13 bases between them. CDR3 residues: CASSERRSTNNEQFF. The DNA of the CDR3 is TGTGCCAGCAGTGAACGGCGGTCAACTAACAATGAGCAGTTCTTC.

The chain couples TRBV6-1 to TRBJ2-6; D may be TRBD1 (5 bases). This CDR3 has 15 residues. Trimming removed 4 bases at V and 0 bases at J, with 7 bases between. Looked up from germline, CDR1 is MNHNS and CDR2 is SASEGT. CDR3 nucleotide sequence: TGTGCCAGCAGTGCCAGGGACTCTGGGGCCAACGTCCTGACTTTC. This sequence encodes CASSARDSGANVLTF.